This T cell receptor beta chain was retrieved from a study of blood T cell repertoires in COVID-19 (dated by TCRdb to 2020 to 2021). Study-wide context: The collaborator samples originated in the United States, Italy and Spain and spanned the acute and convalescent phases of COVID-19. Where available, HLA class I and class II types were obtained from metadata supplied by the sample provider rather than from assay-based typing. The samples were drawn from the first 160 participants of the ongoing ImmuneRACE study and from 950 to 1,500 subjects provided by 6 global collaborators. A freely available public database, intended as a resource for researchers studying the immune response to SARS-CoV-2, is where the repertoires were released. Subjects who had been exposed to COVID-19, were actively infected with it, or had recovered from it provided the deeply sampled blood TCRbeta repertoires that made up the dataset. The material from the prospective study consisted of cDNA or gDNA derived from T cells, B-cell-depleted T cells, or PBMCs. The sample metadata nearly always contained a de-identified subject ID, COVID-19 status, age in years and sex.

General findings and caveats noted by the study authors: The amount of clinical and demographic metadata varied by source and participant and was provided uncurated.

TCRbeta CDR3 regions were amplified from genomic DNA by means of the immunoSEQ Assay, a bias-controlled multiplex PCR. As for the original processing: The number of nucleated cells in each sample was estimated by amplification of reference gene primers within the assay. To quantify the absolute abundance of each unique TCRbeta CDR3 rearrangement, sequence reads were collapsed and filtered. For each sample, productive Simpson clonality was calculated by taking the square root of Simpson's diversity index across productive rearrangements. The clones in this table, taken by TCRdb from immuneACCESS, are in-frame only. Not every clone is retained; where verified, under half of the shortfall comes from an unresolved V gene, and the cause of the rest is unknown. V and J calls and clone size follow that table, whereas D and trimming were derived from the DNA. The sample table shows about 240,000 clones, and about 68% are seen once. Around 3.4% of the sample rests with the top ten.

Inclusive of the bounding cysteine and phenylalanine, the CDR3 is 11 residues long. Of the read, only the CDR3 DNA is kept; its 33 bases are in frame from base 1. V is pruned by 6 bases and J by 11 bases, leaving 5 bases of the junction without a gene match. Each collaborating institution followed its own protocols to collect whole blood in K2EDTA tubes. For TCRbeta analysis, collaborators shipped samples in one of three forms: frozen whole blood, isolated PBMCs, or DNA extracted from either of those sample types. In this sample, this clone turned up many times. What this receptor recognizes is not known. No much larger clone is present one base from it, and per-base qualities are unavailable.

Sequences were obtained from peripheral blood. This TCR came from an elderly woman with acute or convalescent COVID-19. This chain is built from TRBV12-3 or TRBV12-4 and TRBJ2-3, and 7 junctional nucleotides match TRBD1. This receptor carries the CDR3 CASSRTGQQYF. The nucleotides read TGTGCCAGCAGCAGGACAGGACAGCAGTATTTT.